This TCR beta chain was sequenced during a study of monozygotic twins with inflammatory bowel disease. Study findings and constraints: Support for a single strong signal or clonotype associated with IBD was absent. With others, IBD patients shared fewer clonotypes than healthy twins did, especially with disease activity.

This CDR3 contains 14 residues. In regard to this clonotype: As yet, its antigen is unknown.

Eight reactions per sample, run separately, yielded cDNA. A template switching step added UMIs, each with a 6-nucleotide sample barcode. From the 5' RACE reads, TCRdb lists one entry per CDR3 protein and no DNA. This sample's table reports 150,000 to 200,000 distinct CDR3 sequences. This TCR came from a human donor with ulcerative colitis or Crohn's disease, or a healthy co-twin of an affected twin (not recorded which). Sample: blood. The chain carries TRBV12-3 or TRBV12-4 and TRBJ2-7. CDR3 protein: CASSFDQVSYEQYF.